This T cell receptor (beta chain) is from a study of blood T cell repertoires in COVID-19. Study information: Donors in the United States, Italy and Spain gave samples during acute or convalescent COVID-19. T cells, B-cell-depleted T cells, or PBMCs provided the cDNA or gDNA that served as material.

Germline V lookup: CDR1 LNHDA, CDR2 SQIVND (reference sequence). Trimming took off 7 bases at V and 3 bases at J, with 19 bases between the two ends. There are 16 residues in the CDR3. Original data processing: Nucleated cell number was recorded as an estimate derived from reference gene primer amplification. Clones were sequenced by immunoSEQ multiplex PCR, and TCRdb holds only the in-frame ones, with some missing. Clone size and V and J calls were adopted from that table, with D and trimming inferred from the DNA. The sample includes about 330,000 clones, approximately 85% of them seen just once. The receptor was derived from a human donor in a cohort sampled during active COVID-19. The genes are TRBV19 and TRBJ2-1, with a weak D call TRBD2 (6 bases). Material for sequencing was peripheral blood. The CDR3 DNA reads as TGTGCCAGTACTCCCACCGGGGGTAGCCTCTACAATGAGCAGTTCTTC. Protein: CASTPTGGSLYNEQFF.